Shown below are 10 T cell receptor gamma chains from a single sample sequenced in a study of gamma delta lymphoproliferative disorders and STAT genes. TCRdb processed the multiplex PCR reads again with the CATT caller. The top ten hold roughly 58% of the sample, which has 2,000 to 2,500 gamma-chain clones, 15% to 20% seen once. Genomic DNA from isolated PBMCs served as the sequencing template. The specimen was blood. These receptors were obtained from a human donor with gamma-delta T-cell large granular lymphocyte leukemia.

This rearrangement joins TRGV9 to TRGJ1 or TRGJ2. No J segment appears in TCRdb, so it was assigned here by matching the sequence to germline. CDR1 is GITISATS, CDR2 ISYDGTV, per germline (reference sequence). The trim removed 0 bases at V and 1 base at J, leaving 12 bases unmatched. This CDR3 has 17 amino acids. CDR3 amino acids: CALWEVQCRDNYYKKLF. The CDR3 DNA sequence: TGTGCCTTGTGGGAGGTGCAGTGTAGGGACAATTATTATAAGAAACTCTTT.

This clone was recorded a few times. Other DNA sequences of this sample code for an identical CDR3. The genes are TRGV9 and TRGJ1 or TRGJ2. Here the J gene was assigned by germline matching of the DNA, as TCRdb has none. Germline CDR1 is GITISATS and CDR2 is ISYDGTV (reference sequence). This CDR3 comprises 12 residues. The ends lost 0 bases at V and 6 bases at J; junction bases unmatched: 2. CDR3 bases: TGTGCCTTGTGGGAGGTGCGTTATAAGAAACTCTTT. As protein: CALWEVRYKKLF.

Judged by abundance, this clone is medium-sized (0.01 to 0.1%). The chain is built from TRGV4 and TRGJ1 or TRGJ2. The J gene is not listed in TCRdb, so it was assigned here from a DNA match to germline. The CDR3 totals 17 residues. V trimming: 0 bases; J trimming: 3 bases; junction bases outside the gene matches: 14. Germline CDR1 reads EGSTGY; CDR2 reads YDSYTSSV. The CDR3 region has the DNA TGTGCCACCTGGGATGGGCCAAAACGGGAGGTTTATTATAAGAAACTCTTT. Encoded protein: CATWDGPKREVYYKKLF.

V usage is TRGV8 and J usage is TRGJ1 or TRGJ2. TCRdb carries no J gene annotation; the J gene was assigned here by matching the DNA with germline. With 1 base clipped from V and 8 bases from J, the junction kept 17 bases outside the gene matches. CDR1 and CDR2 from the germline V gene are VENAVY and YDSYNSRV. This CDR3 has 16 amino acids. The CDR3 coding sequence is TGTGCCACCTGGGATAGAAGGCGGCAGGTTTTAGATAAGAAACTCTTT. Translating it yields CATWDRRRQVLDKKLF.

This clone is judged medium-sized (0.01 to 0.1%). The chain joins TRGV10 to TRGJ1 or TRGJ2. No J gene is reported in TCRdb; it was inferred here by comparing the DNA with germline. TRGV10 is identified as an open reading frame with a role that is uncertain. The V and J ends lost 11 bases and 3 bases, in that order; junction bases with no gene match: 5. This CDR3 region has 11 residues. As DNA, the CDR3 is TGTGCTGCGGGGGGTTATTATAAGAAACTCTTT. It specifies CAAGGYYKKLF.

This clone was detected only a few times. V and J are TRGV11 and TRGJP2. The J gene was not available in TCRdb and was assigned here by matching the DNA to germline segments. TRGV11 is marked as an open reading frame, function uncertain. The CDR3 totals 15 residues. V dropped 5 bases and J dropped 6; count of bases not matched to a gene: 9. The chain's CDR3 is CACWIMLKGDWIKTF. The CDR3, as DNA: TGTGCCTGCTGGATTATGTTGAAGGGTGATTGGATCAAGACGTTT.

This clone was observed a handful of times. V usage is TRGV4 and J usage is TRGJ1 or TRGJ2. Since TCRdb gives no J gene, matching the DNA to germline was used here to assign it. With 1 base clipped from V and 2 bases from J, the junction kept 8 bases outside the gene matches. The germline V gene has CDR1 EGSTGY and CDR2 YDSYTSSV. CDR3 length equals 15 residues. As DNA, the CDR3 is TGTGCCACCTGGGATGGCCAGAGATATTATTATAAGAAACTCTTT. Protein product: CATWDGQRYYYKKLF.

This sequence joins TRGV2 and TRGJP1. TCRdb lists no J gene, so it was determined here by aligning the DNA to germline. In germline, CDR1 is EGSNGY, CDR2 YDSYNSKV. The CDR3 extends over 17 amino acids. The trim removed 0 bases at V and 0 bases at J, leaving 7 bases unmatched. The CDR3 sequence is CATWDGPDHTTGWFKIF. The DNA of the CDR3 is TGTGCCACCTGGGACGGGCCGGACCATACCACTGGTTGGTTCAAGATATTT.

CDR3 DNA sequence: TGTGCCACCTGGGATGGGCATGGATGGTATTATAAGAAACTCTTT. Amino acid sequence: CATWDGHGWYYKKLF. This chain joins TRGV4 and TRGJ1 or TRGJ2. TCRdb gives no J gene; it was assigned here by matching the DNA to germline. CDR3 length equals 15 residues. CDR1 is EGSTGY and CDR2 is YDSYTSSV in the germline V gene. Trimming took 0 bases from V and 4 from J; bases not matched to a gene: 9.

This clone was found a few times. V and J are TRGV3 and TRGJ1 or TRGJ2. TCRdb gives no J gene; it was assigned here by matching the DNA to germline. Germline V gives CDR1 VTNTFY, CDR2 YDVSTARD (reference sequence). CDR3 size: 13 residues. The V segment lost 0 bases and the J segment 6 bases; nucleotides outside the gene matches: 5. The CDR3 region is CATWDRRVYKKLF. The CDR3 region has the DNA TGTGCCACCTGGGACAGGCGTGTTTATAAGAAACTCTTT.